This T cell receptor (beta chain) was found in a study of identical twins. TCRdb independently ran MiXCR on the 5' RACE reads; one entry per CDR3 protein. The sample yields more than 1.5 million distinct CDR3 sequences, under 35% seen once. Material for sequencing was cord blood. The source is a newborn girl in good health.

CDR3 nucleotides: TGCAGTGCTAGGGACGGGGGGGATTTAGGGAAACTGTTTTTT. Translated, it gives CSARDGGDLGKLFF. V and J are TRBV20-1 and TRBJ1-4, with D perhaps matching TRBD1 (5 bases). The CDR3 length is 14 residues. Germline-derived CDR1 and CDR2 are DFQATT and SNEGSKA (reference sequence). V was trimmed by 3 bases and J by 11 bases, leaving 19 bases between them.